The rows below give T cell receptor beta chains drawn from one sample of a study of shared clonotypes between healthy human individuals. Method: immunoSEQ multiplex PCR; TCRdb's copy keeps in-frame clones and lacks some. Among over 1.5 million clones, approximately 98% were seen once, and the ten largest hold roughly 0.45%. Sequenced: naive CD4+ T cells sorted from blood. The source is a man aged 25-45 years in good health. CDR3s include the opening cysteine and the closing phenylalanine or tryptophan.

j_call v_call cdr3_aa
TRBJ1-2 TRBV29-1 CSVPMFGGRTLNYGYTF
TRBJ2-2 TRBV7-9 CASSYRGTGAGELFF
TRBJ2-1 TRBV9 CASSVVGTGSYNEQFF
TRBJ1-5 TRBV5-6 CASSLMGVGNQPQHF
TRBJ2-3 TRBV18 CASSRMGGGTDTQYF
TRBJ1-1 TRBV29-1 CSVQLQVNTEAFF
TRBJ1-1 TRBV19 CASQSTRWTEAFF
TRBJ1-1 TRBV11-2 CASSFGPRGRNTEAFF
TRBJ2-7 TRBV18 CASSPRLAAPGEEQYF
TRBJ2-1 TRBV27 CASSRRGLAGVSSYNEQFF
TRBJ2-1 TRBV19 CASSSSGQSYNEQFF
TRBJ2-3 TRBV7-8 CASSFRRRTSTDTQYF
TRBJ2-7 TRBV27 CASSLRAVPRYEQYF
TRBJ2-3 TRBV12-5 CASGRTTGLVTDTQYF
TRBJ2-7 TRBV10-3 CAISDGLAASYEQYF
TRBJ1-4 TRBV7-9 CASSSSSAGQGIFNEKLFF
TRBJ1-6 TRBV29-1 CSATRGGDSPLHF
TRBJ1-1 TRBV6-6 CASRPGGGTEAFF
TRBJ2-1 TRBV25-1 CASSRGSSYNEQFF
TRBJ1-4 TRBV28 CASSFFGRPNEKLFF
TRBJ1-1 TRBV7-9 CASTLATMNTEAFF
TRBJ1-1 TRBV29-1 CSVVEGRTGGMNTEAFF
TRBJ2-1 TRBV9 CASSLGLAGTLSNEQFF
TRBJ1-2 TRBV5-1 CASSLTRDRAYGYTF
TRBJ2-5 TRBV5-1 CASSHGTSGSSDQETQYF
TRBJ2-7 TRBV5-1 CASSILPYEQYF
TRBJ2-2 TRBV7-2 CASSASYGGELFF
TRBJ1-5 TRBV18 CASSPLSNQPQHF
TRBJ2-2 TRBV7-2 CASSSTRGSGELFF
TRBJ2-2 TRBV18 CASSLLLMDRDTGELFF
TRBJ2-5 TRBV5-1 CASSMTGGQTQYF
TRBJ1-2 TRBV19 CASSGDNYGYTF
TRBJ2-2 TRBV28 CASSTDVEELFF
TRBJ2-2 TRBV5-4 CASSQGAARGIGGELFF
TRBJ2-7 TRBV14 CASSLGRSGTLYDEQYF
TRBJ1-1 TRBV7-3 CASSLLGQGTTEAFF
TRBJ2-7 TRBV10-3 CAIGGNSYEQYF
TRBJ2-1 TRBV4-3 CASRHTLSSYNEQFF
TRBJ2-7 TRBV30 CAWSVRRAYYEQYF
TRBJ2-1 TRBV23-1 CASSRDREAGNEQFF
TRBJ2-1 TRBV19 CASSISVGEQFF
TRBJ2-2 TRBV11-2 CASSHYKGKAGELFF
TRBJ2-3 TRBV29-1 CSLLQHRADTQYF
TRBJ2-1 TRBV11-2 CASRVGTGLSHEQFF
TRBJ2-7 TRBV11-2 CASSFWYSSGMFYEQYF
TRBJ2-1 TRBV7-3 CASSRAGGSSYNEQFF
TRBJ2-3 TRBV6-6 CASRNGLAADTQYF
TRBJ2-2 TRBV5-1 CASSPRATNTGELFF
TRBJ1-5 TRBV10-1 CASSAGQGSNQPQHF
TRBJ2-3 TRBV9 CASSVEGGSSTDTQYF
TRBJ2-3 TRBV5-1 CASSAGTLDTQYF
TRBJ2-6 TRBV5-6 CASSLSGRAGANVLTF
TRBJ2-6 TRBV19 CASRETRQGVWANVLTF
TRBJ2-7 TRBV6-6 CASKRGFAYEQYF
TRBJ1-5 TRBV19 CASSIRGQGLRGNQPQHF
TRBJ1-1 TRBV7-8 CASNPGGRVNTEAFF
TRBJ2-2 TRBV5-1 CASSVIGTPNTGELFF